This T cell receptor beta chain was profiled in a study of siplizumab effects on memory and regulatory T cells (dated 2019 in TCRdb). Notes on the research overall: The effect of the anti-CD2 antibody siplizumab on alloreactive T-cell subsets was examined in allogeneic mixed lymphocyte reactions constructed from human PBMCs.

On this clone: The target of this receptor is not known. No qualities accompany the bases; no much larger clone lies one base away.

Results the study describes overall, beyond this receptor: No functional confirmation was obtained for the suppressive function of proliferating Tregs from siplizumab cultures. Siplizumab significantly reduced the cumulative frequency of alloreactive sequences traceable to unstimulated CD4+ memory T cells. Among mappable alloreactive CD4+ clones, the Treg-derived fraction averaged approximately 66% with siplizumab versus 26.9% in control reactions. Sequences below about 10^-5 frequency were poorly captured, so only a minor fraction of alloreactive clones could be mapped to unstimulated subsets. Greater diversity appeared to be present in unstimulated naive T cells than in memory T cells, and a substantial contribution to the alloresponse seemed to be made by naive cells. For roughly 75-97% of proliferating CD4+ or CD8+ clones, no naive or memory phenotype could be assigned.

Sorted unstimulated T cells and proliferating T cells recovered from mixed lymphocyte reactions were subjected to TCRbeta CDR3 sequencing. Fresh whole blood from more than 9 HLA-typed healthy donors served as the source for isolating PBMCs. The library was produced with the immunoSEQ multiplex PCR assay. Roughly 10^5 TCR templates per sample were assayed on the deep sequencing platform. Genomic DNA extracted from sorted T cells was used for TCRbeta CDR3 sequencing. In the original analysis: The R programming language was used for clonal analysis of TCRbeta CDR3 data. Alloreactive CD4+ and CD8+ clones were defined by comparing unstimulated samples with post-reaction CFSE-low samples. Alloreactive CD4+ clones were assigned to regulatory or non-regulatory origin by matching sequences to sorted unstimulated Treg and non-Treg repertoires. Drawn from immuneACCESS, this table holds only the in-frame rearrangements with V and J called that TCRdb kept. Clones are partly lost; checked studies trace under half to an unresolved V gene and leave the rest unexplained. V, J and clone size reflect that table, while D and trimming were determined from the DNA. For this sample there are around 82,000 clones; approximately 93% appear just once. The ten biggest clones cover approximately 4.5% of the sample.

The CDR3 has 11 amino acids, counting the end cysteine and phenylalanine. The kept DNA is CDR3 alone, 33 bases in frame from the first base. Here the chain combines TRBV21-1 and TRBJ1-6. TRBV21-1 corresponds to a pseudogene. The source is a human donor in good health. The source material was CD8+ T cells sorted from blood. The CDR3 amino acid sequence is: CPLPSGGAPHF. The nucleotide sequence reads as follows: TGTCCCCTTCCTTCGGGGGGGGCTCCCCACTTT.